This T cell receptor (beta chain) was identified during a study of T cell repertoires in cytomegalovirus infection. Study results and limitations: Adding up the frequency of public TCR beta families identified people who carried CMV plus the relevant HLA. Clonotype analysis showed dominance of the ex vivo response by HLA-C-restricted CMV-specific TCR beta clonotypes.

The germline V gene encodes CDR1 SGHVS and CDR2 FNYEAQ. Trimming cost V 6 bases and J 1 base, with 9 bases left between them. The CDR3 length is 14 residues. One entry per CDR3 protein results from TCRdb running MiXCR on the reads. This table holds about 220,000 distinct CDR3 sequences, 30% to 45% found once. Ten or more counts support this clonotype. The antigen is undetermined. This clonotype was obtained from a human donor in good health (CMV status not recorded). Some clones in this sample may be carry-over from other donors' samples. The chain links TRBV7-6 to TRBJ2-2; no clear D. The source was CD8+ T cells from cultured PBMCs, collected from culture after CMV antigen stimulation. The CDR3 DNA follows: TGTGCCAGCAGTCCGACTGTGAACACCGGGGAGCTGTTTTTT. It specifies CASSPTVNTGELFF.